This T cell receptor (beta chain) was retrieved from a study of vaccination effects on CD4 cells after COVID-19. Study findings and constraints: There was only 1 of 255 vaccine-induced clones in healthy vaccinees that cross-reacted with common cold coronaviruses.

Viral peptide pool expansion of antigen-specific CD4+ T cells preceded sequencing in the ViraFEST assay. Between days 9 and 11 of culture, CD4+ T cells were separated out. The CDR3 totals 14 residues. Losses at the gene ends were 9 bases for V and 3 bases for J; bases not matched to a gene: 8. CDR1 is MNHGY and CDR2 is SAAAGT in the germline V gene. Remarks on this clone: The antigen is unknown.

Clones were sequenced by immunoSEQ multiplex PCR, and TCRdb holds only the in-frame ones, with some missing. This table holds 30,000 to 35,000 clones, roughly 62% found once. This chain uses TRBV6-8 with TRBJ1-5; 7 bases line up with TRBD1. The sample in question was CD4+ T cells from PBMCs cultured with HCoV-229E spike peptides, obtained before COVID-19 vaccination. The receptor was isolated from a human donor who received a COVID-19 vaccine. The CDR3: CARSPGGDNQPQHF. The DNA for the CDR3 is TGTGCCAGATCGCCAGGGGGGGACAATCAGCCCCAGCATTTT.